This T cell receptor (beta chain) was sequenced during a study of T cells in Graves' hyperthyroidism and ophthalmopathy. Study-wide background: Pretreatment peripheral blood was obtained at initial diagnosis.

The TCR beta CDR3 regions underwent amplification using RNA transcripts as the source. TCR CDR3 regions were first amplified by RT-PCR with HTBI primers. TCRdb reprocessed the multiplex PCR reads via MiXCR and lists one record per CDR3 protein. The sample has about 400,000 distinct CDR3 sequences; around 15% are singletons. Trimming cost V 7 bases and J 3 bases, with 18 bases left between them. Germline CDR1 and CDR2: ENHRY and SYGVKD. The CDR3 is made up of 15 amino acids. Diagnoses were established using clinical symptoms, serum thyroxine and TRAb, thyroid ultrasound and orbital computed tomography.

The receptor's source is a woman aged 18-30 years with Graves' hyperthyroidism. Source material: blood. The chain couples TRBV10-3 to TRBJ1-1; maybe TRBD1 (6 bases). The CDR3, as DNA: TGTGCCATCACCCGAAACAGGGAGTTCGACACTGAAGCTTTCTTT. Protein sequence: CAITRNREFDTEAFF.